These 19 T cell receptor beta chains came from one sample sequenced in a study of sequential checkpoint blockade in melanoma. Documented treatment: randomized to nivolumab then ipilimumab (arm A) or the reverse (arm B). The data were produced by immunoSEQ multiplex PCR, yet TCRdb's version contains in-frame clones alone and is incomplete. The table records over 10,000 clones, about 28% of them present only once. The specimen comprised tumor tissue (inferred from file names), sampled from a patient given nivolumab and ipilimumab in sequence. These TCRs come from a human donor with melanoma.

The chain carries TRBV7-4 and TRBJ2-2, with 7 bases lining up with TRBD2. CDR3 length: 15 residues. CDR1 and CDR2 (germline): SGHVT, SQSDAQ. The J segment lost 1 base and the V segment lost 4 bases, leaving 3 bases of the junction unmatched. The DNA of the CDR3 is TGTGCCAGCAGCTCCTTAGCGGGGAACACCGGGGAGCTGTTTTTT. It is translated as CASSSLAGNTGELFF.

J is TRBJ1-2 and V is TRBV5-1; a possible D gene is TRBD1 (6 bases). Trimming removed 1 base at V and 0 bases at J, with 13 bases between. This CDR3 has 16 amino acids. Germline assignment: CDR1 SGHRS and CDR2 YFSETQ. The CDR3 nucleotides are TGCGCCAGCAGCTTGAACGAATGGGGGCCTAACTATGGCTACACCTTC. Translating gives CASSLNEWGPNYGYTF.

This chain links TRBV10-2 with TRBJ1-2; D might be TRBD1 (6 bases). The CDR3 runs 15 residues. V was shortened by 2 bases and J by 4 bases, with 14 bases between the two germline ends. Germline assignment: CDR1 WSHSY and CDR2 SAAADI. In DNA, the CDR3 is TGCGCCAGCAGTGAGGGTTTGGACAGTCTCTATGGCTACACCTTC. Its translation: CASSEGLDSLYGYTF.

The genes are TRBV29-1 and TRBJ2-7; perhaps TRBD2 as D (6 bases). Trimming shortened V by 5 bases and J by 2 bases, and 13 bases separated the two germline ends. The CDR3 has 13 amino acids. Germline V lookup: CDR1 SQVTM, CDR2 ANQGSEA. The CDR3 is CSVRGGLAYEQYF. Here the CDR3 DNA reads TGCAGCGTTCGAGGAGGGCTAGCCTACGAGCAGTACTTC.

The chain links TRBV28 to TRBJ1-2; TRBD1 agrees at 9 bases. The CDR3 spans 16 residues. Losses at the gene ends were 0 bases for V and 7 bases for J; bases not matched to a gene: 9. Germline values: CDR1 MDHEN, CDR2 SYDVKM. For the CDR3, the DNA is TGTGCCAGCAGTTTATGGGGACAGGGTAAAGTCGTTGGCTACACCTTC. Amino acids: CASSLWGQGKVVGYTF.

In this sample, this clone turned up a few times. CDR3 loop: CAIGTPPSNYGYTF. The DNA for the CDR3 is TGTGCCATCGGGACACCTCCATCTAACTATGGCTACACCTTC. This chain joins TRBV12-2 and TRBJ1-2; TRBD1, the D gene given by the table, was not confirmed from the DNA. TRBV12-2 is described as a pseudogene. There are 14 residues in the CDR3.

This clone occurred a few times. The CDR3 spells CASSDPGGVGDEQYF. The CDR3 DNA follows: TGTGCCAGCAGTGACCCAGGGGGAGTTGGCGACGAGCAGTACTTC. This chain connects TRBV6-8 to TRBJ2-7; 7 bases align to TRBD1. The CDR3 has 15 residues. CDR1 is MNHGY and CDR2 is SAAAGT in the germline V gene. V was clipped by 5 bases and J by 5 bases; unmatched bases: 12.

A few counts support this clone. The rearrangement links TRBV28 to TRBJ2-1, with D possibly matching TRBD2 (5 bases). V shed 10 bases and J shed 4 bases, with 20 bases lying between them. There are 15 residues in the CDR3. Per germline, CDR1 MDHEN and CDR2 SYDVKM. The DNA of the CDR3 is TGTGCCACCTCTAGGCCCGCACTAGGATACAATGAGCAGTTCTTC. It encodes CATSRPALGYNEQFF. The entire variable domain, with the rest obtained from reference TRBV28 and TRBJ2-1, is as follows: DVKVTQSSRYLVKRTGEKVFLECVQDMDHENMFWYRQDPGLGLRLIYFSYDVKMKEKGDIPEGYSVSREKKERFSLILESASTNQTSMYLCATSRPALGYNEQFFGPGTRLTVL.

At least ten counts were recorded for this clone. The chain has TRBV11-3 and TRBJ1-1; 7 bases fit TRBD1. CDR3 length: 15 amino acids. CDR1 SGHNT and CDR2 YENEEA come from the germline V gene. The trim removed 3 bases at V and 6 bases at J, leaving 10 bases unmatched. The CDR3 region has the DNA TGTGCCAGCAGCTTGGGAAGGACAGGCGGGGCTGAAGCTTTCTTT. It translates to CASSLGRTGGAEAFF.

This clone has just a few counts. The V gene is TRBV9, the J gene TRBJ1-1, with a tentative D call TRBD1 (6 bases). The ends were cut back, 0 bases at V and 5 bases at J, with 11 bases in the middle. This CDR3 spans 14 amino acids. Per germline, CDR1 SGDLS and CDR2 YYNGEE. CDR3 DNA: TGTGCCAGCAGCGTAGGACAGGCGGGGACTGAAGCTTTCTTT. This codes for CASSVGQAGTEAFF.

This clone is deemed medium-sized. The rearrangement joins TRBV28 to TRBJ2-7; D unclear. This CDR3 is built from 13 residues. From germline, CDR1 is MDHEN and CDR2 SYDVKM. Between the trimmed V and J ends, which lost 7 bases and 3 bases, there was a span of 13 bases. The CDR3 coding sequence is TGTGCCAGCACCCTTGACGGTCTCTACGAGCAGTACTTC. Residues: CASTLDGLYEQYF.

A few counts support this clone. The chain links TRBV28 to TRBJ2-5, with 8 positions matching TRBD1. Germline CDR1 is MDHEN and CDR2 is SYDVKM. The CDR3 spans 18 residues. The V gene end was trimmed by 8 bases and the J gene end by 2 bases; junction bases not matched to a gene: 19. The CDR3 nucleotides read TGTGCCAGCCGTATCCTAGCGACGGCAGGGGGCGATCAAGAGACCCAGTACTTC. Residues: CASRILATAGGDQETQYF. Full variable domain (rest looked up from reference TRBV28 and TRBJ2-5): DVKVTQSSRYLVKRTGEKVFLECVQDMDHENMFWYRQDPGLGLRLIYFSYDVKMKEKGDIPEGYSVSREKKERFSLILESASTNQTSMYLCASRILATAGGDQETQYFGPGTRLLVL.

The V call is TRBV9, the J call TRBJ2-3; 9 nucleotides match TRBD2. V lost 4 bases and J lost 5; bases outside the gene matches: 11. The CDR3 extends over 16 amino acids. Germline loops: CDR1 SGDLS, CDR2 YYNGEE. Here the CDR3 reads CASSFDSGSGGDTQYF. CDR3 in DNA: TGTGCCAGCAGCTTCGATAGCGGGAGTGGGGGAGATACGCAGTATTTT.

A few counts support this clone. In DNA form, the CDR3 reads TGTGCCAGCAGCTTATGGGCTAGGGGGACTGAAGCTTTCTTT. Translation gives CASSLWARGTEAFF. The rearrangement links TRBV11-3 to TRBJ1-1; a weak D match, TRBD1 (6 bases). Trimming removed 2 bases at V and 5 bases at J, with 12 bases between. Germline loops: CDR1 SGHNT, CDR2 YENEEA. This CDR3 comprises 14 residues. Using reference TRBV11-3 and TRBJ1-1 for the parts outside the CDR3, the full variable domain is EAGVVQSPRYKIIEKKQPVAFWCNPISGHNTLYWYLQNLGQGPELLIRYENEEAVDDSQLPKDRFSAERLKGVDSTLKIQPAELGDSAVYLCASSLWARGTEAFFGQGTRLTVV.

This clone was detected a few times. The J gene is TRBJ2-3, the V gene TRBV29-1; 13 positions agree with TRBD2. In germline, CDR1 is SQVTM, CDR2 ANQGSEA. V shed 3 bases, J shed 4 bases, and the junction held 10 bases outside the gene matches. CDR3 length: 17 residues. The CDR3 loop is CSVELLTSGRAPDTQYF. The CDR3 coding sequence is TGCAGCGTTGAGCTTCTCACTAGCGGGAGGGCCCCAGATACGCAGTATTTT.

The chain couples TRBV6-8 to TRBJ2-7; 7 bases fit TRBD1. Looked up from germline, CDR1 is MNHGY and CDR2 is SAAAGT. CDR3 length: 14 residues. After removal of 5 bases from V and 2 bases from J, the junction contained 6 bases not matched to a gene. CDR3 sequence: CASSPRDSAYEQYF. The DNA of the CDR3 is TGTGCCAGCAGTCCCCGGGACAGTGCCTACGAGCAGTACTTC.

In its sample, this clone was seen a few times. The V gene is TRBV6-8, the J gene TRBJ2-1; 8 positions agree with TRBD2. Trimming at V came to 2 bases and at J to 4 bases, leaving 10 bases not matched to a gene. CDR1 and CDR2 from the germline V gene are MNHGY and SAAAGT. This CDR3 contains 17 residues. The CDR3 sequence is CASSYPLLAELYNEQFF. CDR3 nucleotides: TGTGCCAGCAGTTACCCCCTACTAGCGGAACTTTACAATGAGCAGTTCTTC.

In its sample, this clone is medium-sized. CDR3 sequence reads: CSVGGGAYEQYF. CDR3 DNA sequence: TGCAGCGTTGGGGGGGGTGCCTACGAGCAGTACTTC. This rearrangement joins TRBV29-1 to TRBJ2-7, with 7 bases matching TRBD2. J was trimmed by 2 bases and V by 4 bases; bases with no gene match: 2. CDR3 length: 12 amino acids. Germline V CDR1 and CDR2: SQVTM, ANQGSEA.

V usage is TRBV12-5 and J usage is TRBJ2-3, with 8 nucleotides matching TRBD2. This CDR3 has 14 residues. CDR1 is LGHNT, CDR2 FRNRAP, per germline. CDR3 sequence: CATRLAGITDTQYF. Written as DNA, the CDR3 is TGTGCCACACGCCTAGCGGGTATCACAGATACGCAGTATTTT.